The clone carrying this T cell receptor (beta chain) occurred many times. The data stem from a study of blood T cells in healthy people across ages. Trimming removed 6 bases at V and 12 bases at J, with 12 bases between. The CDR3 length is 11 residues. Together with a sample-barcoded 5' primer, a J-beta primer mix was included in a second PCR lasting roughly 6 to 12 cycles. A minimum of 3 million CDR3-containing paired-end reads was obtained for each sample. MiXCR, applied by TCRdb to the 5' RACE reads, yields one record per CDR3 protein. The sample lists roughly 1,500,000 distinct CDR3 sequences; almost 35% were seen once. The draw of peripheral blood yielded roughly 9.4 milliliters from each donor.

This clonotype was obtained from a woman under 40 in good health. This chain joins TRBV12-3 or TRBV12-4 and TRBJ2-1; TRBD1 might be the D (6 bases). The material sequenced was blood. This CDR3 reads CASSPGVGQFF. CDR3 coding DNA: TGTGCCAGCAGCCCAGGGGTGGGGCAGTTCTTC.